A selection of T cell receptor beta chains follows, all from one sample in a study of human T cells and chemical hapten exposure. One entry per CDR3 protein results from TCRdb running MiXCR on the RACE reads. Counted here are about 110,000 distinct CDR3 sequences, about 11% occurring once; the ten biggest clones make up roughly 3.3%. The sample here was whole blood, taken in connection with sensitization to the hapten diphenylcyclopropenone (DPC). Receptors originate from a woman in her thirties or forties with alopecia areata. Some clones in this sample may be carry-over from other donors' samples. Each CDR3 is given with its conserved first and last residue. D genes are given only for firm matches. The size of a clone is reported for some rows only, either as once, few or many, or as a class for expanded clones.

j_gene	abundance	v_gene	d_gene	CDR3aa	CDR3nt
TRBJ1-2	many	TRBV3-2	.	CASSQDNGTENYGYTF	TGTGCCAGCAGCCAAGATAACGGGACAGAGAACTATGGCTACACCTTC
TRBJ2-3	many	TRBV6-1	TRBD2	CAIQLAGLLPDTQYF	TGTGCCATCCAATTAGCGGGGCTGCTTCCAGATACGCAGTATTTT
TRBJ2-3	.	TRBV7-2	TRBD2	CASSFAAGVADTQYF	TGTGCCAGCAGCTTTGCGGCGGGAGTTGCAGATACGCAGTATTTT
TRBJ2-5	.	TRBV12-3/TRBV12-4	.	CASTPQSSDQETQYF	TGTGCCAGCACCCCACAGAGTAGCGACCAAGAGACCCAGTACTTC
TRBJ1-1	few	TRBV18	.	CASSPTGDTEAFF	TGTGCCAGCTCCCCCACAGGCGATACTGAAGCTTTCTTT
TRBJ1-5	many	TRBV6-2/TRBV6-3	TRBD1	CASSSGTGGDQPQHF	TGTGCCAGCAGTTCCGGGACAGGGGGCGATCAGCCCCAGCATTTT
TRBJ2-6	many	TRBV20-1	.	CSARLPTSGANVLTF	TGCAGTGCTAGGTTACCGACCTCTGGGGCCAACGTCCTGACTTTC
TRBJ1-5	many	TRBV25-1	TRBD1	CASSGPGTGVNQPQHF	TGTGCCAGCAGTGGGCCCGGGACAGGGGTCAATCAGCCCCAGCATTTT
TRBJ1-5	few	TRBV29-1	.	CSVGGGGNQPQHF	TGCAGCGTTGGGGGGGGAGGCAATCAGCCCCAGCATTTT
TRBJ2-1	.	TRBV18	.	CASSPGGLGVDEQFF	TGTGCCAGCTCACCAGGAGGGTTGGGGGTCGATGAGCAGTTCTTC
TRBJ1-1	many	TRBV6-5	.	CASSYPGTLEAFF	TGTGCCAGCAGTTACCCCGGGACCCTTGAAGCTTTCTTT
TRBJ2-3	many	TRBV29-1	.	CSVGRGSDTQYF	TGCAGCGTTGGGAGGGGGTCAGATACGCAGTATTTT
TRBJ1-5	many	TRBV7-2	.	CASSLGGTFSNQPQHF	TGTGCCAGCAGCTTAGGCGGGACTTTTAGCAATCAGCCCCAGCATTTT
TRBJ1-2	.	TRBV6-1	TRBD1	CASTLDLTGGSSGYTF	TGTGCCAGCACCCTAGACCTCACAGGGGGTTCGTCCGGCTACACCTTC
TRBJ2-1	.	TRBV6-5	.	CASSPPGAALINEQFF	TGTGCCAGCAGCCCCCCAGGGGCAGCCCTTATCAATGAGCAGTTCTTC
TRBJ2-3	many	TRBV7-9	TRBD2	CASSPTKRGTDTQYF	TGTGCCAGCAGCCCCACCAAGCGGGGAACAGATACGCAGTATTTT
TRBJ2-1	many	TRBV6-1	.	CASSEQVVYNEQFF	TGTGCCAGCAGTGAACAGGTCGTATACAATGAGCAGTTCTTC
TRBJ2-1	.	TRBV10-3	.	CAISEGRDDEQFF	TGTGCCATCAGTGAGGGACGGGATGATGAGCAGTTCTTC
TRBJ1-1	.	TRBV6-6	.	CASSLVQKEAFF	TGTGCCAGCAGTTTGGTACAGAAAGAAGCTTTCTTT
TRBJ2-7	few	TRBV7-2	.	CASSFGGSTYEQYF	TGTGCCAGCAGCTTCGGCGGATCCACCTACGAGCAGTACTTC
TRBJ2-7	many	TRBV6-5	TRBD2	CASSPRLAGEYEQYF	TGTGCCAGCAGCCCTCGTTTGGCGGGGGAGTACGAGCAGTACTTC
TRBJ2-5	.	TRBV19	TRBD2	CASKGLDRETQYF	TGTGCCAGTAAGGGACTAGATCGAGAGACCCAGTACTTC
TRBJ2-2	.	TRBV5-1	TRBD2	CASSPDGTRGAGELFF	TGCGCCAGCAGCCCGGACGGGACTAGGGGGGCCGGGGAGCTGTTTTTT
TRBJ2-2	few	TRBV29-1	TRBD2	CSVEGLAGNTGELFF	TGCAGCGTTGAAGGACTAGCGGGGAACACCGGGGAGCTGTTTTTT
TRBJ2-7	.	TRBV28	.	CASSQPWPGVYEQYF	TGTGCCAGCAGCCAACCTTGGCCTGGGGTTTACGAGCAGTACTTC
TRBJ2-4	many	TRBV6-6	.	CASSDGQRLLAKNIQYF	TGTGCCAGCAGCGATGGACAGAGACTCCTAGCCAAAAACATTCAGTACTTC
TRBJ1-1	once	TRBV14	.	CASSLFRGRNTEAFF	TGTGCCAGCAGCCTCTTTCGGGGGAGGAACACTGAAGCTTTCTTT
TRBJ2-3	few	TRBV6-2/TRBV6-3	TRBD1	CASSYLLGQTTDTQYF	TGTGCCAGCAGTTACTTGTTGGGACAGACCACAGATACGCAGTATTTT
TRBJ2-5	.	TRBV28	.	CASIGVGETQYF	TGTGCCAGCATCGGGGTGGGAGAGACCCAGTACTTC
TRBJ1-5	many	TRBV28	.	CASSPQGRGGGQPQHF	TGTGCCAGCAGTCCCCAAGGTCGGGGGGGTGGTCAGCCCCAGCATTTT
TRBJ2-7	many	TRBV5-1	TRBD2	CASAPSGLAGVSEQYF	TGCGCCAGCGCTCCGTCGGGACTAGCGGGAGTCAGCGAGCAGTACTTC
TRBJ1-3	few	TRBV5-1	.	CASSIREGNTIYF	TGCGCCAGCAGCATCCGGGAAGGAAACACCATATATTTT
TRBJ2-1	many	TRBV3-1	.	CASSVRGTSYNEQFF	TGTGCCAGCAGCGTCAGGGGCACCTCCTACAATGAGCAGTTCTTC
TRBJ2-2	.	TRBV5-1	.	CASSPETTNTGELFF	TGCGCCAGCAGCCCTGAGACCACGAACACCGGGGAGCTGTTTTTT
TRBJ2-1	many	TRBV7-8	.	CASSPRGGRVLNEQFF	TGTGCCAGCAGCCCCCGAGGGGGGCGGGTTTTGAATGAGCAGTTCTTC
TRBJ1-5	many	TRBV6-2/TRBV6-3	.	CASSPNPGNQPQHF	TGTGCCAGCAGTCCCAATCCGGGAAATCAGCCCCAGCATTTT
TRBJ2-1	many	TRBV7-2	TRBD2	CASSPRGTSGRFVYNEQFF	TGTGCCAGCAGCCCTAGAGGGACTAGCGGGAGGTTCGTGTACAATGAGCAGTTCTTC
TRBJ2-7	few	TRBV24-1	TRBD2	CATSDRTSGKYEQYF	TGTGCCACCAGTGATCGGACTAGCGGGAAATACGAGCAGTACTTC
TRBJ1-1	.	TRBV12-3/TRBV12-4	.	CASRLGKEAFF	TGTGCCAGCAGGCTGGGTAAGGAAGCTTTCTTT
TRBJ1-2	many	TRBV12-3/TRBV12-4	.	CASSPPLVYGYTF	TGTGCCAGCAGTCCTCCGTTGGTCTATGGCTACACCTTC
TRBJ2-7	many	TRBV7-9	TRBD2	CASSSNVGTSGGSSYEQYF	TGTGCCAGCAGCTCGAACGTGGGGACTAGCGGGGGGAGCTCCTACGAGCAGTACTTC
TRBJ2-1	.	TRBV19	.	CASSPWSAAGHYNEQFF	TGTGCCAGTAGCCCCTGGTCCGCCGCGGGGCACTACAATGAGCAGTTCTTC
TRBJ2-7	.	TRBV6-1	TRBD2	CASELGGGAYEQYF	TGTGCCAGTGAGCTGGGGGGGGGTGCCTACGAGCAGTACTTC
TRBJ2-2	many	TRBV6-2/TRBV6-3	.	CASSYGAGELFF	TGTGCCAGCAGTTACGGGGCCGGGGAGCTGTTTTTT
TRBJ1-2	many	TRBV20-1	.	CSASVQGNYGYTF	TGCAGTGCTAGCGTCCAGGGGAACTATGGCTACACCTTC
TRBJ2-1	few	TRBV11-2	.	CASSLEVGGSTPHEQFF	TGTGCCAGCAGCTTAGAGGTGGGTGGGAGCACCCCCCATGAGCAGTTCTTC
TRBJ1-6	few	TRBV6-6	.	CASSPKMGYNSPLHF	TGTGCCAGCAGTCCGAAGATGGGGTATAATTCACCCCTCCACTTT
TRBJ2-1	many	TRBV30	.	CAWSVPNNEQFF	TGTGCCTGGAGTGTACCGAACAATGAGCAGTTCTTC
TRBJ1-1	.	TRBV30	.	CAWSPRTVPNTEAFF	TGTGCCTGGAGCCCCCGGACAGTCCCGAACACTGAAGCTTTCTTT
TRBJ2-7	.	TRBV6-6	.	CASLNQIPYEQYF	TGTGCCAGCCTTAATCAGATTCCCTACGAGCAGTACTTC
TRBJ1-4	.	TRBV30	TRBD1	CAWVQGANEKLFF	TGTGCCTGGGTACAGGGGGCGAATGAAAAACTGTTTTTT
TRBJ1-1	.	TRBV20-1	.	CSAGQTWNTEAFF	TGCAGTGCGGGACAAACATGGAACACTGAAGCTTTCTTT
TRBJ2-1	.	TRBV24-1	TRBD2	CATSDGGVRAYNEQFF	TGTGCCACCAGTGATGGGGGGGTCCGAGCCTACAATGAGCAGTTCTTC
TRBJ1-1	.	TRBV7-2	TRBD1	CASSWDRVGNTEAFF	TGTGCCAGCAGCTGGGACAGGGTGGGGAACACTGAAGCTTTCTTT
TRBJ1-2	.	TRBV7-2	.	CASSSFDYGYTF	TGTGCCAGCAGCTCCTTCGACTATGGCTACACCTTC
TRBJ1-1	few	TRBV7-6	.	CASSLGQGATRLEAFF	TGTGCCAGCAGCTTAGGTCAAGGGGCAACGAGGTTAGAAGCTTTCTTT
TRBJ2-7	few	TRBV6-2/TRBV6-3	.	CASSYERQPYEQYF	TGTGCCAGCAGTTACGAGCGACAACCATACGAGCAGTACTTC